This TCR beta chain was obtained from a study of shared clonotypes between healthy human individuals. Every subset's genomic DNA went evenly onto several immunoSEQ plates. TCRdb's copy holds only in-frame clones and misses some; the assay was immunoSEQ multiplex PCR. The data hold approximately 1.5 million clones, with approximately 98% observed a single time. Study findings and constraints: Few donors limited the genetic and exposure-history diversity represented. Unshared clonotypes carried lower generation probabilities than those common to all four donors. Incompleteness in sorted-subset sequencing, despite large depth, was shown by rarefaction.

Germline V lookup: CDR1 ENHRY, CDR2 SYGVKD. Between the trimmed V and J ends, which lost 8 bases and 4 bases, there was a span of 9 bases. The CDR3 contains 12 residues. Concerning this clone itself: What it recognizes is unknown.

This TCR came from a man aged 25-40 years in good health. The V gene is TRBV10-3, the J gene TRBJ1-3; tentatively, D is TRBD1 (6 bases). Sequenced: naive CD4+ T cells sorted from blood. The subset denotes: CD45RA+ positively selected. CDR3 DNA: TGTGCCATCGGAGGGGGAGGAAACACCATATATTTT. Translation gives CAIGGGGNTIYF.